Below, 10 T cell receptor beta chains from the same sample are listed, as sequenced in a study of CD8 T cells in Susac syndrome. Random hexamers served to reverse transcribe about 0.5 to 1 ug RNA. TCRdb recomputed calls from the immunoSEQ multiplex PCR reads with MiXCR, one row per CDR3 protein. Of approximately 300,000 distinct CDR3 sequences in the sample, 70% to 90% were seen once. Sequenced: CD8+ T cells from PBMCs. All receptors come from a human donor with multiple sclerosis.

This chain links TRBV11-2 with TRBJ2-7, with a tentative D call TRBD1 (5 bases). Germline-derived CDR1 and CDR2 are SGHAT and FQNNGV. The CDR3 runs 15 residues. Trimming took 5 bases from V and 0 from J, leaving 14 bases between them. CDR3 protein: CASSPDGQSSYEQYF. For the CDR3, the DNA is TGTGCCAGCAGCCCCGACGGACAAAGCTCCTACGAGCAGTACTTC.

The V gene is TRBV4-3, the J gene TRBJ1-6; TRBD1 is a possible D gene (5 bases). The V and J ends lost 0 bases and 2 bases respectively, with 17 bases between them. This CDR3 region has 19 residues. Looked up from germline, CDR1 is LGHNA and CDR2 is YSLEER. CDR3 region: CASSQEASWGPPYNSPLHF. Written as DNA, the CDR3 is TGCGCCAGCAGCCAAGAAGCCTCGTGGGGACCCCCCTATAATTCACCCCTCCACTTT.

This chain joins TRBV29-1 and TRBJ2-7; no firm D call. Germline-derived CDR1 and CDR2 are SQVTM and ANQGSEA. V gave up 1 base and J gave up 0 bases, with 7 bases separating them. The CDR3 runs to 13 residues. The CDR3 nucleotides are TGCAGCGTTGAAGCGGGTTCCTCCTACGAGCAGTACTTC. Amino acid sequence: CSVEAGSSYEQYF.

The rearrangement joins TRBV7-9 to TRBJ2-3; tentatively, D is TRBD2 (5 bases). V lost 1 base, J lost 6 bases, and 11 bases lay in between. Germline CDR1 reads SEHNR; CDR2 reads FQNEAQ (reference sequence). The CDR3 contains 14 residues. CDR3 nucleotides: TGTGCCAGCAGCTTAGGGAGGCCGTTGGATACGCAGTATTTT. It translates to CASSLGRPLDTQYF.

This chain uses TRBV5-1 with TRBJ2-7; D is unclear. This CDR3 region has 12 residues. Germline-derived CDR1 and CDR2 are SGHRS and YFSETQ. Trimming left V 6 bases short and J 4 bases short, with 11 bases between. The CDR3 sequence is CASTLDNYEQYF. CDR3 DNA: TGCGCCAGCACCCTAGACAATTACGAGCAGTACTTC.

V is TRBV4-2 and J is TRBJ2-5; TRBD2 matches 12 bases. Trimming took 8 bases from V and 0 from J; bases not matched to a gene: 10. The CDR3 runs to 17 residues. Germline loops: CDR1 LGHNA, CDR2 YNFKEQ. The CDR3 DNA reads TGTGCCAGCTCGACTAGCGGGGGCCTAGAGGACCAAGAGACCCAGTACTTC. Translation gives CASSTSGGLEDQETQYF.

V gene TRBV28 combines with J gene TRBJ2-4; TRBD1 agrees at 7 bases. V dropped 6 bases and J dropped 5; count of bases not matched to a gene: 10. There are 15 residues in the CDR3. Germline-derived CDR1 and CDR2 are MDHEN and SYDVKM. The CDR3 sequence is CASRYTSGGENIQYF. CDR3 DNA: TGTGCCAGCAGATATACTTCAGGGGGAGAAAACATTCAGTACTTC.

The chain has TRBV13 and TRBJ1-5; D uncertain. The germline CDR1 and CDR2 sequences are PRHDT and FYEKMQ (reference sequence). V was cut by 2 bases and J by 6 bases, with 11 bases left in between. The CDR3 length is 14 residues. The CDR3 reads CASSLTGSGQPQHF. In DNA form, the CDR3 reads TGTGCCAGCAGCTTAACGGGGTCCGGTCAGCCCCAGCATTTT.

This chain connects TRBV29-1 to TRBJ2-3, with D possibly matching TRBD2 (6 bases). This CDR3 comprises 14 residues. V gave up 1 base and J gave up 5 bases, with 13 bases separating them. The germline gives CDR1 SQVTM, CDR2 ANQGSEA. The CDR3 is CSVEGVAEIDTQYF. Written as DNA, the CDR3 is TGCAGCGTTGAAGGGGTAGCGGAGATAGATACGCAGTATTTT.

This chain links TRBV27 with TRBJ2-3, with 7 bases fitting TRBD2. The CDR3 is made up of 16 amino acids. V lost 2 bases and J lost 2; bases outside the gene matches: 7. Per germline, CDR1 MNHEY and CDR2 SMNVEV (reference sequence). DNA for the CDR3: TGTGCCAGCAGTTTAATTGCGGGGGTTGCCACAGATACGCAGTATTTT. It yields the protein CASSLIAGVATDTQYF.